The rows below give T cell receptor beta chains drawn from one sample of a study of monozygotic twins with cystic fibrosis. The data were produced by immunoSEQ multiplex PCR, yet TCRdb's version contains in-frame clones alone and is incomplete. The table shows more than 9,500 clones, with roughly 85% occurring only once. The sample comprised blood. These receptors were taken from a man aged 18 to 29 with cystic fibrosis. Both conserved end residues are part of each CDR3. A D gene is named only where the DNA matches it firmly. Clone size is given for some rows only: seen once, a few or many times, or a class if the clone is expanded.

V	D	size	J	DNA	CDR3
TRBV29-1	NA	NA	TRBJ2-7	TGCAGCGTTGAAGGAACCTACGAGCAGTACTTC	CSVEGTYEQYF
TRBV7-6	NA	NA	TRBJ1-4	TGTGCCAGCAGCTTGGGGGCGCGTAATGAAAAACTGTTTTTT	CASSLGARNEKLFF
TRBV7-9	NA	NA	TRBJ1-1	TGTGCCAGCAGCCAGGGACGGGAGAACACTGAAGCTTTCTTT	CASSQGRENTEAFF
TRBV4-3	TRBD1	once	TRBJ2-7	TGCGCCAGCAGCCAAGATCAGGGGACAGGGCAGGGCTACGAGCAGTACTTC	CASSQDQGTGQGYEQYF
TRBV28	NA	NA	TRBJ2-7	TGTGCCACCGCCCCGGTCCCAGCAAACTACGAGCAGTACTTC	CATAPVPANYEQYF
TRBV15	NA	once	TRBJ1-5	TGTGCCACCAGCCCCGGGGGGGAAAGAAATCAGCCCCAGCATTTT	CATSPGGERNQPQHF
TRBV10-3	TRBD1	NA	TRBJ1-1	TGTGCCATCAGTCCGCCGACAGGGGCTATCGCCGGGGACACTGAAGCTTTCTTT	CAISPPTGAIAGDTEAFF
TRBV2	TRBD1	few	TRBJ2-1	TGTGCCAGCAGTGGCTGGGACAGGAATTACAATGAGCAGTTCTTC	CASSGWDRNYNEQFF
TRBV2	NA	NA	TRBJ2-7	TGTGCCAGCATCCCCGAGGAGGGCCCCCCCTACGAGCAGTACTTC	CASIPEEGPPYEQYF
TRBV13	NA	once	TRBJ2-1	TGTGCCAGCAGCTTAGGGGGCCTCTGGAATGAGCAGTTCTTC	CASSLGGLWNEQFF
TRBV20-1	NA	NA	TRBJ1-1	TGCAGTGCCAGTGGGAACACTGAAGCTTTCTTT	CSASGNTEAFF
TRBV5-1	NA	NA	TRBJ2-7	TGCGCCAGCAGCTGGGGGACCCTAGGCTACGAGCAGTACTTC	CASSWGTLGYEQYF
TRBV10-3	TRBD1	NA	TRBJ2-7	TGTGCCATCAGGGGGGACAGGGCTGGCAACGAGCAGTACTTC	CAIRGDRAGNEQYF
TRBV6-1	TRBD2	once	TRBJ2-7	TGTGCCAGCAGCCTTAGCGGGAGGGCTGGGGAGCAGTACTTC	CASSLSGRAGEQYF
TRBV10-1	NA	few	TRBJ1-2	TGCGCCAGCAGTGAGTCGGGGAATAACGGCTACACCTTC	CASSESGNNGYTF